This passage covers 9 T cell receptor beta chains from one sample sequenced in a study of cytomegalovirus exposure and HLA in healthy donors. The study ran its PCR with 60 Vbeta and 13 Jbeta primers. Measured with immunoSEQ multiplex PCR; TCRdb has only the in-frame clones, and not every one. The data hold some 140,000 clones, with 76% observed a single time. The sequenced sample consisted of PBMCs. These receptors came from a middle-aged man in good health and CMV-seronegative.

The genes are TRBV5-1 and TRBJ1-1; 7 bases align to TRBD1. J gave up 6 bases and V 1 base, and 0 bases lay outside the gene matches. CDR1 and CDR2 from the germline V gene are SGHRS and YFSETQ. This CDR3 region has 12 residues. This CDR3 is CASSLTGAEAFF. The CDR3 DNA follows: TGCGCCAGCAGCTTGACAGGGGCTGAAGCTTTCTTT.

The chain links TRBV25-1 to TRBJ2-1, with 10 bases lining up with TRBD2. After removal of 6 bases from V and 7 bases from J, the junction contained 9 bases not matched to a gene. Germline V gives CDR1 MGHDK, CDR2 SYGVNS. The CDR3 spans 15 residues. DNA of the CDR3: TGTGCCAGCAGCTACCTAGCGGGAGTACATAATGAGCAGTTCTTC. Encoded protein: CASSYLAGVHNEQFF.

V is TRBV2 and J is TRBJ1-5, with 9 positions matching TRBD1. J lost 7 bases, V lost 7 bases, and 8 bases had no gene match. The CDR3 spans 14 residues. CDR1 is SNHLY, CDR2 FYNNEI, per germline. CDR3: CASMGQGWPQPQHF. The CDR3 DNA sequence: TGTGCCAGCATGGGACAGGGATGGCCCCAGCCCCAGCATTTT.

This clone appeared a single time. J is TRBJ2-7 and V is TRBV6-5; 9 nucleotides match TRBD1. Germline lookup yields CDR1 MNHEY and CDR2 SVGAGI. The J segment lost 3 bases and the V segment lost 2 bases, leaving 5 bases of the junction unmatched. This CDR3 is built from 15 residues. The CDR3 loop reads CASSYRDRVNYEQYF. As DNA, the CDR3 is TGTGCCAGCAGTTACAGGGACAGGGTAAACTACGAGCAGTACTTC.

The CDR3 region is CASRESGPGHLVNEQFF. The CDR3 DNA reads TGTGCCAGCAGGGAGAGTGGCCCGGGACATCTGGTAAATGAGCAGTTCTTC. The chain has TRBV28 and TRBJ2-1, with D possibly being TRBD1 (6 bases). V dropped 6 bases and J dropped 7 bases, with 25 bases sitting between them. Germline values: CDR1 MDHEN, CDR2 SYDVKM. This CDR3 spans 17 amino acids.

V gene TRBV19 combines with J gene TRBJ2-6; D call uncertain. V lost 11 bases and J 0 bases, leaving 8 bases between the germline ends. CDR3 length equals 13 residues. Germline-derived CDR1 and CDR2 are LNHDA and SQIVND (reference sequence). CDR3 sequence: CAVRVSGANVLTF. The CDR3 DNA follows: TGTGCCGTCCGGGTCTCTGGGGCCAACGTCCTGACTTTC.

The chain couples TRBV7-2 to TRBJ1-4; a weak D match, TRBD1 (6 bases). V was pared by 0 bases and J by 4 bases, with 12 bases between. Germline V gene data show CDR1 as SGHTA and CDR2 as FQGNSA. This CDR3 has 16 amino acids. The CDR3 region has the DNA TGTGCCAGCAGCTTAGCAGTGACAGGACGTAATGAAAAACTGTTTTTT. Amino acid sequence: CASSLAVTGRNEKLFF.

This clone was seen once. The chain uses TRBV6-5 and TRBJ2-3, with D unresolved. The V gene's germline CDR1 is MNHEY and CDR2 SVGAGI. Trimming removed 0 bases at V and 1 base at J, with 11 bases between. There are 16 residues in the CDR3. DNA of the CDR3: TGTGCCAGCAGTTACTCCCCGGTGACACGCACAGATACGCAGTATTTT. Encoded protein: CASSYSPVTRTDTQYF.

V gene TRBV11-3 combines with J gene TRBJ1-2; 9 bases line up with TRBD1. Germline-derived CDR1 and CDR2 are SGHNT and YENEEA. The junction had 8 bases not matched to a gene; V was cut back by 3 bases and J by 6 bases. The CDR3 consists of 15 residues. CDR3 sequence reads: CASSFRTGARDGYTF. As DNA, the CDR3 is TGTGCCAGCAGCTTTAGGACAGGGGCGAGGGATGGCTACACCTTC.